The TCR beta chain under discussion was sequenced for a study of T cell changes during pregnancy in multiple sclerosis. Here immunoSEQ multiplex PCR was the method, and the copy in TCRdb shows in-frame clones only, minus some. The sample lists about 44,000 clones, roughly 95% seen once, with over 0.8% in the top ten. The CDR3 contains 13 residues. In germline, CDR1 is SGHTA, CDR2 FQGTGA. V was cut by 5 bases and J by 2 bases, with 9 bases left in between. This sequence was found in a female donor with multiple sclerosis, enrolled in a pregnancy study. The V gene is TRBV7-3, the J gene TRBJ2-5; D perhaps matches TRBD2 (5 bases). The specimen was peripheral blood, collected in the second trimester of pregnancy. The CDR3 nucleotides are TGTGCCAGCAGCCAAGGGAGTCAAGAGACCCAGTACTTC. This codes for CASSQGSQETQYF.